This T cell receptor (beta chain) was observed in a study of control samples from healthy donors and cancer patients (dated by TCRdb to the early 2020s). The library was made by the immunoSEQ multiplex PCR assay. TCRdb took this table from immuneACCESS and kept in-frame rearrangements with V and J called. Such tables lack part of the clones; where checked against another copy, unresolved V genes explain under half of the gap, and the rest is unexplained. This sample lists about 120,000 clones; roughly 87% were detected once. Around 1.8% of the sample comes from the top ten. In regard to this clone: Its cognate antigen has yet to be identified. It has no much larger one-base neighbor in the sample; base qualities were not kept.

The sequenced sample consisted of blood. The source of this sequence is a young man in good health.

The CDR3 protein: CASGLADYNEQFF. DNA sequence: TGTGCCAGTGGTTTAGCGGATTACAATGAGCAGTTCTTC. The rearrangement combines TRBV27 with TRBJ2-1; a weak D assignment points to TRBD2 (6 bases agree). The CDR3 starts with the cysteine, ends with the phenylalanine, and has 13 residues. The entry retains the CDR3 DNA only, 39 bases that are in frame from base 1. A distance of 13 bases separates the germline ends of V and J, which lose 9 bases and 4 bases respectively. CDR1 MNHEY and CDR2 SMNVEV were looked up in the germline V gene (reference sequence).